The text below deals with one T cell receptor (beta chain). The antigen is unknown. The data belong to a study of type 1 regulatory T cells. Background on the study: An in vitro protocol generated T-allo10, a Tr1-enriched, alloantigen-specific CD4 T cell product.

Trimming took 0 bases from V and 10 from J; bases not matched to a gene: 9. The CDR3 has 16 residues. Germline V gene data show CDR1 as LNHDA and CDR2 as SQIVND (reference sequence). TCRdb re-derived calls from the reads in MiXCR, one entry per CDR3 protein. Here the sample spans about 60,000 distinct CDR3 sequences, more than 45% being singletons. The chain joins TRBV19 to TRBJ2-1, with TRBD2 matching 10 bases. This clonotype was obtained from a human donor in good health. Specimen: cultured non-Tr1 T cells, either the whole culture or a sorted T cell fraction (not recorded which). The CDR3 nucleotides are TGTGCCAGTAGTATAGATCCCCAGCGGGGGGGCCTGGAGCAGTTCTTC. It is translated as CASSIDPQRGGLEQFF.